The source of this TCR beta chain is a study of blood T cells in healthy people across ages (dated by TCRdb to between 2014 and 2017). Concerning the study at large: Template switching captured roughly one uniquely barcoded TCR beta cDNA molecule per two T cells in model experiments. Using deep sequencing normalized with unique cDNA molecular identifiers, the study measured how TCR beta repertoire diversity changes with age. The donors were split into four age groups: young (average around 17 years), middle-aged (roughly 39), aged (62) and long-lived (under 90). Donors of different ages were randomly distributed across sequencing lanes to avoid experimental bias. For two donors (one aged 18 to 29 and one aged 80 or older), the study analyzed two additional independent replicas of 1 million unique cDNA reads from the same blood draw.

CDR1 MDHEN and CDR2 SYDVKM are derived from the germline V gene. Including cysteine and phenylalanine, the CDR3 has 14 amino acids. The kept DNA is CDR3 alone, 42 bases in frame from the first base. The trim is 2 bases for V and 3 bases for J, with a gap of 11 bases between the germline ends. Libraries were made using 5' RACE. The sequencer was an Illumina HiSeq 2500. A second PCR of about 6 to 11 cycles was performed with a sample-barcoded 5' primer and a J-beta primer mix. Each TCR beta cDNA molecule received a unique molecular identifier from a template-switch 5' adaptor carrying 12 random nucleotides. Each sample yielded at least 3 million CDR3-containing paired-end reads. First-strand cDNA synthesis was performed from all RNA using the Mint cDNA synthesis kit, with priming by a TRBC-specific oligonucleotide. Following uracil-DNA glycosylase treatment, a first 18-cycle PCR with universal primers M1SS and BC2_uni_R was performed on all cDNA. The authors processed their data as follows. For normalization, 1 million high-quality reads, each with a distinct molecular identifier, were randomly selected from each sample. Instead of being binned into consensus sequences, reads that shared molecular identifiers were thrown out. MiTCR, with a Q25 quality threshold and the strictest error-elimination algorithm, was used for CDR3 identification, clonotype clustering and error correction. A nonparametric unseen species model with Euler transformation was used to estimate lower-bound total TCR beta diversity. The public reads were run again by TCRdb, first through fastp at Q25 and then through MiXCR, and only productive beta chains were kept. Rows with a matching CDR3 protein are joined into one entry that keeps the most common DNA and genes. The V and J calls reflect TCRdb's pipeline rather than the authors' work. This sample is represented by 850,000 to 1,000,000 distinct CDR3 sequences; about 51% of them were singletons. Together, the top ten hold over 20% of the sample.

Systemically healthy Caucasian individuals from Russia, some 38 in total and aged 6 to 90 years, were included as donors. Each donor gave 8.5 to 10 milliliters of peripheral blood, collected into EDTA-treated Vacutainer tubes. Ficoll-Paque density-gradient centrifugation was used to isolate PBMCs, with at least 6 million per sample. Trizol reagent was used to extract total RNA from the PBMCs, yielding at least 5 micrograms per sample. Naive CD45RAhigh/CD27high T cell percentages were measured by flow cytometry on a PBMC aliquot from every donor. This clonotype was seen a few times. Its recognized antigen is unknown. Base qualities were left out, and no much larger clone turns up one base away. The paper as a whole reports these results and caveats: Compared with the aged group, the long-lived group had more naive CD4+ T cells, fewer expanded clones and increased TCR diversity, a pattern suggesting age selection. The percentage of naive T cells measured by flow cytometry correlated strongly with observed TCR beta diversity. Observed TCR beta diversity per million T cells fell roughly linearly with age, and a significant reduction was already apparent by age around 36. Estimates of total diversity based on one million sequenced T cells were considered lower bounds and underestimates. Bulk unsorted PBMC profiling prevented conclusive comparison of naive and antigen-experienced compartments. Because donor CMV infection status was unknown, age-related changes in expanded clonotypes were potentially confounded.

The rearranged chain carries TRBV28 and TRBJ2-7; D gene: possibly TRBD1, on 6 matching bases. The clonotype was recovered from a woman aged 55-70 years in good health. Specimen: blood. The nucleotide sequence is given as TGTGCCAGCAGTTTACCAGGGGCGGTCTACGAGCAGTACTTC. The resulting protein is CASSLPGAVYEQYF.